The present T cell receptor beta chain was sequenced within a study of vaccination effects on CD4 cells after COVID-19. Study summary: PBMC cultures contained two million cells per well, 7.5 to 10 IU/ml IL-2 and roughly 10 ug/ml peptides.

Turning to this clone: Its antigen is not known.

Produced via immunoSEQ multiplex PCR; TCRdb's table is partial and in-frame only. The table has fewer than 60,000 clones, nearly 80% seen once. Culture proceeded for 9 to 11 days, and CD4+ T cells were then isolated. Everyone in the study got two shots of either the BNT162b2 or mRNA-1273 vaccine. Absence of prior SARS-CoV-2 infection characterized the vaccine recipients, who showed negative nucleocapsid antibodies. Half-medium changes using IL-2 medium occurred on days 3 and 7. Germline loops: CDR1 MDHEN, CDR2 SYDVKM. The CDR3 sequence is 14 residues long. The V and J ends lost 3 bases and 9 bases, in that order; junction bases with no gene match: 10.

This chain links TRBV28 with TRBJ1-1; 7 bases map to TRBD1. The material was CD4+ T cells from PBMCs cultured without peptide, obtained after COVID-19 vaccination. The clonotype comes from a human donor who received a COVID-19 vaccine. In DNA, the CDR3 is TGTGCCAGCAGTTTGCAGGGGGTTGTTTCTAAAGCTTTCTTT. Protein: CASSLQGVVSKAFF.